These 31 T cell receptor beta chains came from one sample sequenced in a study of blood T cell repertoires in COVID-19. Measured with immunoSEQ multiplex PCR; TCRdb has only the in-frame clones, and not every one. The data contain about 400,000 clones, roughly 90% of them singletons. Sequenced input: PBMCs or T cells enriched from blood (not recorded which). The receptor set was obtained from a woman between 40 and 50 years old with acute COVID-19.

This sequence joins TRBV5-1 and TRBJ2-3; TRBD2 matches 15 bases. The CDR3 extends over 17 amino acids. The V and J ends lost 3 bases and 6 bases, in that order; junction bases with no gene match: 8. Germline V gene lookup returns CDR1 SGHRS and CDR2 YFSETQ. CDR3 residues: CASSWGLAGGSLDTQYF. CDR3 bases: TGCGCCAGCAGCTGGGGACTAGCGGGGGGAAGCCTGGATACGCAGTATTTT.

The gene calls are TRBV10-3 and TRBJ1-5; D perhaps matches TRBD1 (6 bases). Germline CDR1 reads ENHRY; CDR2 reads SYGVKD. The CDR3 runs 16 residues. V was trimmed by 6 bases and J by 2 bases, leaving 17 bases between them. The CDR3 region is CAISDGGARGNQPQHF. CDR3 sequence (DNA): TGTGCCATCAGCGACGGGGGGGCCAGGGGCAATCAGCCCCAGCATTTT.

The chain combines TRBV6-5 with TRBJ1-2; 7 bases are a match to TRBD1. V was clipped by 4 bases and J by 4 bases; unmatched bases: 3. CDR1 and CDR2 (germline): MNHEY, SVGAGI. This CDR3 region has 13 residues. The CDR3 reads CASSFAGGYGYTF. CDR3 bases: TGTGCCAGCAGTTTTGCAGGGGGCTATGGCTACACCTTC.

The chain links TRBV24-1 to TRBJ2-1; no reliable D call. This CDR3 region has 14 residues. Trimming cost V 5 bases and J 5 bases, with 12 bases left between them. Germline V lookup: CDR1 KGHDR, CDR2 SFDVKD. The CDR3 DNA sequence: TGTGCCACCAGTGCGTCAAACCGGGACAATGAGCAGTTCTTC. Its protein is CATSASNRDNEQFF.

CDR3 bases: TGTGCCAGTAGTACCCAGACAGGTACGAACACCGGGGAGCTGTTTTTT. Translating it yields CASSTQTGTNTGELFF. This chain connects TRBV19 to TRBJ2-2; D perhaps matches TRBD1 (6 bases). This CDR3 comprises 16 residues. The ends were cut back, 4 bases at V and 0 bases at J, with 12 bases in the middle. Germline V gene lookup returns CDR1 LNHDA and CDR2 SQIVND (reference sequence).

This clone was counted only a few times. This chain connects TRBV10-3 to TRBJ1-2, with D maybe TRBD1 (5 bases). The V and J ends lost 11 bases and 7 bases respectively, with 14 bases between them. This CDR3 has 11 amino acids. CDR1 is ENHRY, CDR2 SYGVKD, per germline. CDR3 in amino acids: CALQSGGGYTF. The CDR3 DNA reads TGTGCCCTACAAAGCGGGGGTGGCTACACCTTC.

The chain employs TRBV27 and TRBJ2-1; 10 bases are a match to TRBD2. The ends lost 8 bases at V and 2 bases at J; junction bases unmatched: 3. CDR1 is MNHEY and CDR2 is SMNVEV in the germline V gene (reference sequence). The CDR3 runs 14 residues. The CDR3 DNA follows: TGTGCCAGCGGTGGACTAGCGGCCTACAATGAGCAGTTCTTC. The encoded protein is CASGGLAAYNEQFF.

This sequence joins TRBV5-4 and TRBJ1-6, with D tentatively TRBD1 (6 bases). Deletions cut 4 bases from V and 10 bases from J, with 18 bases between. Germline CDR1 and CDR2: SGHNT and YYREEE (reference sequence). The CDR3 is 15 residues long. DNA of the CDR3: TGTGCCAGCAGCCCAACAGGGCCATCTGGGTCACCCCTCCACTTT. This gives the protein CASSPTGPSGSPLHF.

The count of this clone is one. V usage is TRBV2 and J usage is TRBJ2-2; TRBD1 matches 10 bases. The ends lost 1 base at V and 5 bases at J; junction bases unmatched: 7. In germline, CDR1 is SNHLY, CDR2 FYNNEI. This CDR3 has 17 residues. The CDR3 is CASSEDYRDRGTGELFF. In DNA, the CDR3 is TGTGCCAGCAGTGAAGATTACCGGGACAGGGGTACCGGGGAGCTGTTTTTT. Supplemented by reference TRBV2 and TRBJ2-2, the full variable domain reads EPEVTQTPSHQVTQMGQEVILRCVPISNHLYFYWYRQILGQKVEFLVSFYNNEISEKSEIFDDQFSVERPDGSNFTLKIRSTKLEDSAMYFCASSEDYRDRGTGELFFGEGSRLTVL.

V gene TRBV6-2 or TRBV6-3 combines with J gene TRBJ1-2; maybe TRBD1 (6 bases). The germline V gene encodes CDR1 MNHEY and CDR2 SVGEGT. The CDR3 sequence is 15 residues long. V lost 0 bases and J lost 8, with 16 bases in between. CDR3 sequence reads: CASSYSQGPGRGYTF. The CDR3 DNA sequence: TGTGCCAGCAGTTACTCGCAGGGGCCGGGAAGAGGCTACACCTTC.

This clone was counted once. The same CDR3 also results from other DNA sequences found in this sample. The V gene is TRBV2, the J gene TRBJ1-5; no firm D call. Between the trimmed V and J ends, which lost 1 base and 1 base, there was a span of 8 bases. The CDR3 extends over 15 amino acids. CDR1 is SNHLY and CDR2 is FYNNEI in the germline V gene. This CDR3 is CASSEEGGSNQPQHF. The CDR3 nucleotides are TGTGCCAGCAGTGAAGAGGGAGGGAGCAATCAGCCCCAGCATTTT.

J is TRBJ1-5 and V is TRBV2; unclear D gene. V shed 7 bases and J shed 6 bases, with 10 bases lying between them. The CDR3 spans 12 residues. Germline V gene sequence: CDR1 SNHLY, CDR2 FYNNEI. The CDR3 spells CASTRAGQPQHF. The CDR3 DNA reads as TGTGCCAGCACGAGGGCCGGTCAGCCCCAGCATTTT.

This clone was detected once. V is TRBV4-1 and J is TRBJ1-2; no clear D. Germline-derived CDR1 and CDR2 are MGHRA and YSYEKL. This CDR3 has 15 residues. The V end lost 0 bases, the J end lost 1 base, and 9 bases lay between the germline ends. In DNA, the CDR3 is TGCGCCAGCAGCCAAGAGCCCCCAGATAACTATGGCTACACCTTC. Amino acids: CASSQEPPDNYGYTF.

This clone is a singleton in its sample. The chain links TRBV30 to TRBJ1-2; 9 bases fit TRBD1. This CDR3 region has 12 residues. Trimming at V came to 5 bases and at J to 6 bases, leaving 4 bases not matched to a gene. CDR1 and CDR2 (germline): GTSNPN, SVGIG (reference sequence). The CDR3 loop is CAWAQGADGYTF. The CDR3 DNA reads as TGTGCCTGGGCACAGGGGGCGGATGGCTACACCTTC.

V usage is TRBV5-6 and J usage is TRBJ1-5; 7 positions agree with TRBD1. Germline V CDR1 and CDR2: SGHDT, YYEEEE. V dropped 1 base and J dropped 0; count of bases not matched to a gene: 7. This CDR3 spans 17 amino acids. CDR3 amino acids: CASSLTGTDYSNQPQHF. CDR3 in DNA: TGTGCCAGCAGCTTGACCGGGACAGACTATAGCAATCAGCCCCAGCATTTT.

The genes are TRBV19 and TRBJ2-3, with 7 bases identical to TRBD2. V was pared by 7 bases and J by 4 bases, with 11 bases of the junction left unmatched. Germline CDR1 and CDR2: LNHDA and SQIVND (reference sequence). The CDR3 loop spans 15 amino acids. As DNA, the CDR3 is TGTGCCAGTACGACCGGGGGGAGAGTGGCAGATACGCAGTATTTT. Its protein product is CASTTGGRVADTQYF.

The sample holds one count of this clone. The CDR3 DNA sequence: TGTGCCAGCAGCGACAGGGGGAGAGATACGCAGTATTTT. It is translated as CASSDRGRDTQYF. The chain couples TRBV2 to TRBJ2-3; 9 bases agree with TRBD1. The CDR3 spans 13 residues. The ends lost 6 bases at V and 5 bases at J; junction bases unmatched: 3. Per germline, CDR1 SNHLY and CDR2 FYNNEI. The variable domain in full, completed from reference TRBV2 and TRBJ2-3, reads EPEVTQTPSHQVTQMGQEVILRCVPISNHLYFYWYRQILGQKVEFLVSFYNNEISEKSEIFDDQFSVERPDGSNFTLKIRSTKLEDSAMYFCASSDRGRDTQYFGPGTRLTVL.

The chain uses TRBV3-1 (or the pseudogene TRBV3-2) and TRBJ2-1; no firm D call. Trimming left V 1 base short and J 7 bases short, with 14 bases between. This CDR3 is 15 amino acids long. The germline V gene has CDR1 LGHDT and CDR2 YNNKEL (reference sequence). CDR3 coding DNA: TGTGCCAGCAGCCAAGGTAGGCAGGCCCCTAATGAGCAGTTCTTC. Its translation: CASSQGRQAPNEQFF.

J is TRBJ1-5 and V is TRBV19, with D hard to call. The CDR3 is made up of 15 amino acids. V was pared by 4 bases and J by 0 bases, with 10 bases between. Germline CDR1 reads LNHDA; CDR2 reads SQIVND (reference sequence). CDR3 sequence reads: CASSRERSSNQPQHF. CDR3 nucleotide sequence: TGTGCCAGTAGTAGGGAGAGGAGTAGCAATCAGCCCCAGCATTTT.

This sequence joins TRBV9 and TRBJ2-5, with 12 nucleotides matching TRBD1. J lost 5 bases, V lost 0 bases, and 5 bases had no gene match. From germline, CDR1 is SGDLS and CDR2 YYNGEE. The CDR3 is 16 amino acids. The CDR3 region is CASSVGDRGLRETQYF. The CDR3 coding sequence is TGTGCCAGCAGCGTAGGGGACAGGGGGCTTAGGGAGACCCAGTACTTC.

The rearrangement links TRBV5-1 to TRBJ1-1, with a weak D call TRBD1 (6 bases). Germline values: CDR1 SGHRS, CDR2 YFSETQ. The ends were cut back, 4 bases at V and 1 base at J, with 8 bases in the middle. The CDR3 is 13 residues long. Here the CDR3 DNA reads TGCGCCAGCAGCAGGGACAAGAACACTGAAGCTTTCTTT. Translating gives CASSRDKNTEAFF.

J is TRBJ2-7 and V is TRBV7-9, with D maybe TRBD1 (6 bases). Between the trimmed V and J ends, which lost 4 bases and 3 bases, there was a span of 10 bases. This CDR3 has 13 residues. Germline CDR1 is SEHNR and CDR2 is FQNEAQ (reference sequence). The CDR3, as DNA: TGTGCCAGCAGCTCCCCAGGGGTCTACGAGCAGTACTTC. This sequence encodes CASSSPGVYEQYF.

The rearrangement joins TRBV11-2 to TRBJ1-1; D is ambiguous. Germline CDR1 and CDR2: SGHAT and FQNNGV. The CDR3 runs 14 residues. Trimming pared 1 base from V and 3 bases from J, leaving 9 bases between. CDR3 sequence: CASSLGARYTEAFF. The CDR3 DNA reads as TGTGCCAGCAGCTTAGGAGCCCGATACACTGAAGCTTTCTTT.

The genes are TRBV6-5 and TRBJ1-1; 8 nucleotides match TRBD1. This CDR3 is built from 15 residues. Looked up from germline, CDR1 is MNHEY and CDR2 is SVGAGI. V lost 4 bases and J lost 0; bases outside the gene matches: 4. CDR3 DNA sequence: TGTGCCAGCAGTTTAGACAGGGGTGTGAACACTGAAGCTTTCTTT. It encodes CASSLDRGVNTEAFF.

CDR3 region: CASSRNLAGGPDTQYF. The CDR3 DNA follows: TGTGCCAGCAGCCGGAACCTAGCGGGGGGGCCGGATACGCAGTATTTT. This chain connects TRBV3-1 (or the pseudogene TRBV3-2) to TRBJ2-3; TRBD2 matches 12 bases. With 4 bases clipped from V and 6 bases from J, the junction kept 8 bases outside the gene matches. Germline CDR1 reads LGHDT; CDR2 reads YNNKEL (reference sequence). This CDR3 has 16 residues.

This clone showed up just a few times. The chain carries TRBV9 and TRBJ2-1; TRBD2 is a possible D gene (6 bases). The CDR3 has 17 amino acids. CDR1 and CDR2 (germline): SGDLS, YYNGEE. V was pared by 2 bases and J by 10 bases, with 25 bases between. DNA of the CDR3: TGTGCCAGCAGCGTTACCCCAGGGACTCCGGGACTCCCCGAGCAGTTCTTC. Translating it yields CASSVTPGTPGLPEQFF.

The genes are TRBV2 and TRBJ2-1, with a possible D match to TRBD1 (7 bases). The germline CDR1 and CDR2 sequences are SNHLY and FYNNEI. Trimming took off 8 bases at V and 0 bases at J, with 26 bases between the two ends. The CDR3 is 19 amino acids. CDR3 DNA: TGTGCCAGCCTTCCAGGGGGGCCCCGACTGCAGAGCTCCTACAATGAGCAGTTCTTC. Its translation is CASLPGGPRLQSSYNEQFF.

The rearrangement joins TRBV30 to TRBJ1-5, with TRBD1 identical over 8 bases. CDR1 is GTSNPN, CDR2 SVGIG, per germline (reference sequence). V was pared by 8 bases and J by 5 bases, with 8 bases of the junction left unmatched. CDR3 length: 13 amino acids. The CDR3 reads CAQRTGWDQPQHF. DNA for the CDR3: TGTGCCCAGAGGACAGGGTGGGATCAGCCCCAGCATTTT.

V gene TRBV30 combines with J gene TRBJ2-7; D perhaps matches TRBD1 (5 bases). The CDR3 is made up of 11 amino acids. The ends were cut back, 4 bases at V and 3 bases at J, with 7 bases in the middle. The germline V gene has CDR1 GTSNPN and CDR2 SVGIG (reference sequence). The CDR3 loop reads CAWTRDYEQYF. The CDR3 DNA reads TGTGCCTGGACCAGGGACTACGAGCAGTACTTC.

V gene TRBV27 combines with J gene TRBJ1-4, with D hard to call. This CDR3 is 15 amino acids long. Deletions cut 6 bases from V and 0 bases from J, with 11 bases between. CDR1 and CDR2 from the germline V gene are MNHEY and SMNVEV (reference sequence). For the CDR3, the DNA is TGTGCCAGCAGCCGGATCGAGGCAACTAATGAAAAACTGTTTTTT. As protein: CASSRIEATNEKLFF.

The chain has TRBV29-1 and TRBJ1-2; 8 positions match TRBD1. The CDR3 extends over 14 amino acids. Germline V CDR1 and CDR2: SQVTM, ANQGSEA. Trimming took 7 bases from V and 2 from J; bases not matched to a gene: 9. DNA for the CDR3: TGCAGCGGGGGGCAGGGGGCGTCGAACTATGGCTACACCTTC. Protein: CSGGQGASNYGYTF.